This TCR beta chain was sequenced for a study of T cells after yellow fever vaccination. Each CDR3 protein gets one entry after TCRdb re-called the 5' RACE reads with MiXCR. This sample has hundreds of thousands of distinct CDR3 sequences; roughly a sixth occur once, and the top ten carry 15% to 20%. Germline loops: CDR1 SGHRS, CDR2 YFSETQ. The CDR3 contains 17 residues. With 1 base removed from V and 5 bases from J, the gap between germline ends came to 19 bases. This clonotype was detected a few times. The gene calls are TRBV5-1 and TRBJ2-1; D ambiguous. The sequenced sample was PBMCs, obtained 5 to 6 days after the first yellow fever vaccination. This receptor was taken from a man aged 18 to 29 who received the YFV17D yellow fever vaccine. The CDR3 DNA sequence: TGCGCCAGCAGCTTGATCGTGGGTAGTGCTTACAACAATGAGCAGTTCTTC. This encodes CASSLIVGSAYNNEQFF.